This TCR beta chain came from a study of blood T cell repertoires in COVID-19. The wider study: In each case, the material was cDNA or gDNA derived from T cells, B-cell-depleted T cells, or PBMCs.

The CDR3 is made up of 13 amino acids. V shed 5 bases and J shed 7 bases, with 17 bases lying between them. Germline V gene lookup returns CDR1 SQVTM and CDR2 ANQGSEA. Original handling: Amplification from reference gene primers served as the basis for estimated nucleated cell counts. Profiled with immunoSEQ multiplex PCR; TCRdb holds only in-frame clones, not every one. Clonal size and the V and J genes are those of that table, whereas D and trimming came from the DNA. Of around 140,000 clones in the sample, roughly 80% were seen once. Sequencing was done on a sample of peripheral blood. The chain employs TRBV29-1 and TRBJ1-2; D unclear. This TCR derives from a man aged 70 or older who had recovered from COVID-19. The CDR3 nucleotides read TGCAGCGTTATACCAAGGAGCTCCTTTGGCTACACCTTC. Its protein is CSVIPRSSFGYTF.